This is a list of T cell receptor beta chains from one sample in a study of CD8 T cells in Susac syndrome. Each CDR3 protein gets one entry after TCRdb re-called the immunoSEQ multiplex PCR reads with MiXCR. Of some 250,000 distinct CDR3 sequences listed, about 95% are singletons. Sample: CD4+ T cells from PBMCs. The source of these receptors is a human donor with Susac syndrome. CDR3s include the opening cysteine and the closing phenylalanine or tryptophan. Each record gives: V gene, J gene, D gene, clone size, CDR3 DNA, CDR3 protein. A D gene is named only where the DNA matches it firmly. A row's size may be missing; if present it is once, few, many or a size class.

V gene: TRBV7-9
J gene: TRBJ2-2
D gene: TRBD1
clone size: NA
CDR3 DNA: TGTGCCAGCGGACAGGGATCCGGGGAGCTGTTTTTT
CDR3 protein: CASGQGSGELFF

V gene: TRBV14
J gene: TRBJ2-4
D gene: NA
clone size: few
CDR3 DNA: TGTGCCAGCAGCCCAGGCCTAGCCAAAAACATTCAGTACTTC
CDR3 protein: CASSPGLAKNIQYF

V gene: TRBV21-1
J gene: TRBJ2-1
D gene: NA
clone size: few
CDR3 DNA: TGTGCCAGCCGGTACAATGAGCAGTTCTTC
CDR3 protein: CASRYNEQFF

V gene: TRBV18
J gene: TRBJ1-1
D gene: NA
clone size: NA
CDR3 DNA: TGTGCCAGCTCACCACCGTGGGGGGCTGAAGCTTTCTTT
CDR3 protein: CASSPPWGAEAFF

V gene: TRBV27
J gene: TRBJ2-7
D gene: NA
clone size: NA
CDR3 DNA: TGTGCCAGCAGTATTCGGGATGCGGGACCCTACGAGCAGTACTTC
CDR3 protein: CASSIRDAGPYEQYF

V gene: TRBV5-4
J gene: TRBJ2-7
D gene: TRBD2
clone size: NA
CDR3 DNA: TGTGCCAGCAGCTTGGTACTAGCGGGAGTGAGTGAGCAGTACTTC
CDR3 protein: CASSLVLAGVSEQYF

V gene: TRBV11-2
J gene: TRBJ2-7
D gene: TRBD2
clone size: NA
CDR3 DNA: TGTGCCACAGCGGGGGGCCGAGTCGGGTACGAGCAGTACTTC
CDR3 protein: CATAGGRVGYEQYF

V gene: TRBV6-5
J gene: TRBJ2-5
D gene: TRBD2
clone size: NA
CDR3 DNA: TGTGCCAGCAGTTCAGGGACGACTAGCGGGAGAGGGGAGACCCAGTACTTC
CDR3 protein: CASSSGTTSGRGETQYF

V gene: TRBV7-9
J gene: TRBJ1-1
D gene: NA
clone size: NA
CDR3 DNA: TGTGCCAGCACGACCGGGGGGGCGAACACTGAAGCTTTCTTT
CDR3 protein: CASTTGGANTEAFF

V gene: TRBV2
J gene: TRBJ2-7
D gene: NA
clone size: once
CDR3 DNA: TGTGCCAGCAGTGAACAAAACGAGCAGTACTTC
CDR3 protein: CASSEQNEQYF

V gene: TRBV5-1
J gene: TRBJ1-1
D gene: NA
clone size: NA
CDR3 DNA: TGCGCCAGCAGCTTGGCCTTGTTAGGGTACGCTGAAGCTTTCTTT
CDR3 protein: CASSLALLGYAEAFF

V gene: TRBV20-1
J gene: TRBJ2-1
D gene: NA
clone size: NA
CDR3 DNA: TGCAGTGCCCTTGCCCGCAGACTAGACCTGTTCTTC
CDR3 protein: CSALARRLDLFF

V gene: TRBV18
J gene: TRBJ2-3
D gene: NA
clone size: few
CDR3 DNA: TGTGCCAGCTCACCACCCTCCGGCACAGATACGCAGTATTTT
CDR3 protein: CASSPPSGTDTQYF

V gene: TRBV15
J gene: TRBJ2-1
D gene: TRBD2
clone size: NA
CDR3 DNA: TGTGCCACCAGCAGAGAAATCACTTTAGCGGGAGTAGGGAATGAGCAGTTCTTC
CDR3 protein: CATSREITLAGVGNEQFF

V gene: TRBV20-1
J gene: TRBJ2-7
D gene: NA
clone size: NA
CDR3 DNA: TGCAGTGCTAGGGACCCCCCAAGGCAGTACTTC
CDR3 protein: CSARDPPRQYF

V gene: TRBV27
J gene: TRBJ2-1
D gene: NA
clone size: NA
CDR3 DNA: TGTGCCAGCAGTTTCGTAGTTAGCTCCTACAATGAGCAGTTCTTC
CDR3 protein: CASSFVVSSYNEQFF

V gene: TRBV19
J gene: TRBJ2-7
D gene: TRBD1
clone size: NA
CDR3 DNA: TGTGCCAGTGGGACAGGGCCCTACGAGCAGTACTTC
CDR3 protein: CASGTGPYEQYF

V gene: TRBV3-1
J gene: TRBJ2-7
D gene: TRBD2
clone size: NA
CDR3 DNA: TGTGCCAGCAGCCAAGATTACGCGGGAGGCCCGACTTCCTACGAGCAGTACTTC
CDR3 protein: CASSQDYAGGPTSYEQYF

V gene: TRBV27
J gene: TRBJ2-3
D gene: TRBD2
clone size: NA
CDR3 DNA: TGTGCCAGCAGTTTAGTCTTGGCGGGAGGGTCAGATACGCAGTATTTT
CDR3 protein: CASSLVLAGGSDTQYF

V gene: TRBV12-3/TRBV12-4
J gene: TRBJ1-1
D gene: NA
clone size: NA
CDR3 DNA: TGTGCCAGCAGTTCGCACAGATCCACTGAAGCTTTCTTT
CDR3 protein: CASSSHRSTEAFF

V gene: TRBV5-1
J gene: TRBJ2-5
D gene: TRBD2
clone size: NA
CDR3 DNA: TGCGCCAGCCAACTAGCGGGAGATGTGGAGACCCAGTACTTC
CDR3 protein: CASQLAGDVETQYF

V gene: TRBV25-1
J gene: TRBJ1-4
D gene: NA
clone size: NA
CDR3 DNA: TGTGCCAGCAGTGAAGGGACAAGTCTTAATGAAAAACTGTTTTTT
CDR3 protein: CASSEGTSLNEKLFF

V gene: TRBV3-1
J gene: TRBJ2-7
D gene: NA
clone size: NA
CDR3 DNA: TGTGCCAGCAGCCAAGATTCCGTTTCCTACGAGCAGTACTTC
CDR3 protein: CASSQDSVSYEQYF